This T cell receptor beta chain stems from a study of cytomegalovirus exposure and HLA in healthy donors. The V and J ends lost 1 base and 5 bases, in that order; junction bases with no gene match: 4. Germline CDR1 reads SGHVS; CDR2 reads FQNEAQ. CDR3 size: 15 residues. PCR primers comprised 60 Vbeta and 13 Jbeta primers. Sequencing used immunoSEQ multiplex PCR; TCRdb keeps in-frame clones, though not all of them. This table has over 150,000 clones, around 80% appearing once. The chain recombines TRBV7-8 with TRBJ1-2; 10 bases fit TRBD1. Sequences were obtained from PBMCs. This TCR was recovered from a man aged 18-30 years in good health and CMV-seronegative. The CDR3 sequence is CASSLGTGGPYGYTF. Written as DNA, the CDR3 is TGTGCCAGCAGCTTAGGGACAGGGGGGCCTTATGGCTACACCTTC.